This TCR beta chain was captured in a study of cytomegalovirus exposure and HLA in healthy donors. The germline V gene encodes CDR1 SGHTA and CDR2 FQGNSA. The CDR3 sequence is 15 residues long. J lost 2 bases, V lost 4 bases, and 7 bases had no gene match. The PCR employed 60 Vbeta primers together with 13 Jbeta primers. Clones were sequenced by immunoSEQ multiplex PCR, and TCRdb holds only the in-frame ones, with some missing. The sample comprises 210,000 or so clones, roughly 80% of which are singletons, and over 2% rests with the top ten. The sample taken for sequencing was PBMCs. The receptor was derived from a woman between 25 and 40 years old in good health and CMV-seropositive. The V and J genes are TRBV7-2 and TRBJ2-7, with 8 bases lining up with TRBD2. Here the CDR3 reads CASSSTTSVAYEQYF. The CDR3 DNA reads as TGTGCCAGCAGCTCCACGACTAGCGTGGCCTACGAGCAGTACTTC.